This T cell receptor beta chain came from a study of cytomegalovirus exposure and HLA in healthy donors (dated 2017 in TCRdb). About the study as a whole: An earlier analysis of 587 of the donors reported approximately 300 Gb of sequence data and 95 million to 130 million unique TCR beta sequences obtained from some 170 million T cells. An early release covering some 640 HLA-typed donors comprised about 310 gigabases of sequencing data and around 80 million unique TCR sequences. Among the roughly 390 genotyped donors, around 79% belonged to the genetic ancestry cluster associated with self-reported Caucasian donors. The study aimed to test whether signatures of past pathogen exposure could be identified by cataloging public T cell receptors. The T cell repertoires of around 670 subjects were profiled by immunosequencing and related to cytomegalovirus serostatus. Along with the approximately 700-subject first cohort, a separate validation cohort of around 110 different subjects was used. High-throughput TCR immunosequencing, statistical association of individual TCRs with disease status, and machine learning were combined to predict cytomegalovirus infection status. A later analysis re-examined previously published TCR beta repertoires from roughly 720 donors and added high-resolution HLA genotyping to investigate patterns of TCR occurrence. In the later analysis, no new phenotypic data were used to find candidate immune exposures; instead, reliance was placed on TCR beta sequences and their occurrence across donors. An earlier analysis of several hundred of the donors applied high-throughput TCR beta sequencing to assess whether each TCR beta V gene segment acted as functional or pseudogenic. Donor age, sex, ethnicity and CMV serostatus were compiled together with the repertoire data. A later genetic analysis took genome-wide SNP genotypes for about three fifths of the 666 donors and used that subset as a discovery cohort. All discovery cohort repertoires had been generated on a single sequencing platform. Class I and class II HLA loci were covered by the typing at four-digit resolution. Typing coverage differed by locus: A, B, C, DRB1 and DQB1 were typed in about 620-630 donors, DQA1 in 500 to 550, DPA1 in nearly 610, and DPB1 in 472. Roughly 5 DR-DQ haplotypes were handled as single units for association and clustering, since linkage in the cohort was strong. Across about 380 genotyped donors of the cohort, an average of 235,054 unique TCR beta nucleotide sequences per donor were sequenced, and around 20% of those sequences were non-productive. The paper's findings and limits, for the study overall: Because HLA typing was unavailable for some donors at each locus, only the typed subset was used in association tests. V-gene and J-gene trimming of TCR beta chains was associated with a missense DCLRE1C variant in a later genetic analysis, and the association was replicated in an independent cohort. The earlier analysis of fewer than 750 of the donors excluded roughly 17 rarely observed V segments, including chromosome 9 orphons, because counts were too low. Most CMV-associated TCR beta chains appeared to be HLA-restricted in a later analysis, and the HLA associations seemed to be driven largely by CMV exposure. The presence/absence analyses assumed that sequencing depth was roughly uniform across donors, and that assumption may not be true. Assigning TCR associations to individual alleles was difficult when HLA alleles, especially DR and DQ, strongly co-occurred. The classifier was reported to diagnose cytomegalovirus status with high specificity and sensitivity in both the original cohort and the validation cohort. Across donors, most TCR sequences were observed very rarely, whereas some public TCRs were present in many individuals. In an earlier analysis of roughly 500 of the donors, most TCR beta V segments appeared in productive rearrangements about 90% or about 30% of the time, broadly matching IMGT annotations. Some IMGT-functional V segments, including TRBV6-2 and TRBV6-3, could not be told apart with the 87-base-pair reads, so those segments were excluded. A further reported finding was that TCR beta sequences accurately predicted the HLA-A and HLA-B alleles for most subjects in the first cohort. The only immune exposure information available for the cohort was CMV serostatus. A later genetic analysis reported fewer N-insertions in productive TCRs among donors in an Asian-associated ancestry cluster than the approximately 700-donor mean. According to a later analysis, TCR association rates differed among HLA loci, with DRB1 alleles showing the most associated TCRs and HLA-C alleles showing the fewest. The cohort was sequenced for TCR beta chains only, and without alpha or paired-chain data the features that could be detected were limited. A later analysis associated 15,000 or so TCR beta sequences with specific HLA alleles at a false discovery rate of 0.05. According to the authors, the approach could potentially be generalized to other disease states and immunological phenotypes. In vitro tests confirmed that a few of the cytomegalovirus-associated TCR beta chains recognize cytomegalovirus antigens. The study gave a list of more than 150 TCR beta chains associated with cytomegalovirus. The sequencing pipeline was judged likely to have produced a cluster of highly shared sequence variants as a technical artifact. In a later analysis, HLA-associated TCR beta chains showed more clonal expansion and lower generation probabilities than non-associated chains that were equally common. Several of the top co-occurrence clusters appeared to be linked to parvovirus B19, influenza, CMV and Epstein-Barr virus, according to a later analysis. Linkage disequilibrium might explain the correlated functional status among segregating V segments, but an unknown experimental factor could not be ruled out.

Remarks on this clone: Which antigen it targets is not known. Per-base quality was not reported, and no clone a single base away is much larger than it.

In total, 600 or so healthy bone marrow donors made up the cohort. At the time of sampling, all cohort members were nominally healthy, though unrecorded immune exposures were likely present. The donor was CMV seronegative and belonged to the group of 352 seronegative cohort members. A peripheral blood sample was collected from each donor, and TCR beta sequencing was performed on peripheral blood mononuclear cells. The Qiagen DNeasy Blood Extraction Kit was used to extract genomic DNA from the blood cell samples. The library came from the immunoSEQ multiplex PCR assay. A mixture of 60 forward primers for TCR Vbeta segments and 13 reverse primers for TCR Jbeta segments was used in the multiplex PCR. Amplification of the CDR3 region of rearranged TCR beta genes was performed with a multiplex PCR assay on genomic DNA. Amplified TCR beta libraries were sequenced as 87-base-pair reads on the Illumina HiSeq System. The paper's data handling went like this. Across the 670 or so repertoires, a later analysis counted around 80 million unique TCR beta chains, around 11 million of which were shared by at least two donors. Raw reads were error-corrected and collapsed into unique sequences with a nearest-neighbor algorithm that merged closely related sequences to remove PCR and sequencing errors. CDR3 sequences were aligned to IMGT reference sequences to assign V, D and J gene segments. Each retained sequence needed at least a six-nucleotide match to both a V gene segment and a J gene segment. Rearrangements were called productive when the CDR3 lacked stop codons and stayed in frame with V and J; all others were non-productive. Following IMGT convention, CDR3 was defined as the stretch from the second conserved V-encoded cysteine to the conserved J-encoded phenylalanine. In an earlier analysis of 587 of the donors, sequences lacking an unambiguous match to a single V gene segment were excluded. In an earlier analysis of approximately 500 of the donors, a V segment was called functional when productive rearrangements were above 56.7%, and segregating when the standard deviation between donors exceeded 5%. A statistical classification framework was built for diagnosing cytomegalovirus status from the catalog of TCR beta chain sequences. In a later analysis, TCR nucleotide sequences were compared against IMGT/GENE-DB human TR gene sequences so that V and J genes could be assigned. In a later analysis, CDR3 sequences and most-parsimonious VDJ recombination scenarios were assigned using the TCRdist pipeline. In a later analysis, each TCR beta chain was defined by its CDR3 amino acid sequence together with its V-gene family, and reads lacking a unique V-gene family were excluded. As a way to deal with suspected cross-contamination and a sequencing artifact, a later analysis dropped 592 nucleotide sequences that were highly shared and had low generation probability. In a later analysis, a clonal expansion index for each public chain was calculated from normalized within-repertoire ranks of inferred template counts. In a later analysis, generation probabilities were computed with a VDJ recombination model fitted to out-of-frame rearrangements, and the resulting probabilities were checked against IGoR. Hypergeometric tests were used in a later analysis to score TCR-TCR, TCR-HLA and TCR-CMV co-occurrence, with a repertoire-size bias correction applied to the TCR pairs. To estimate false discovery rates, a later analysis permuted the HLA or CMV assignments 20 times. In a later analysis, co-occurring TCRs were grouped using DBSCAN, and TCRdist sequence similarity was added for clustering within HLA-allele-positive subsets. Repertoires with fewer than 30,000 or more than 120,000 public chains, plus five repertoires with anomalous nucleotide sharing, were excluded from co-occurrence clustering. Held by TCRdb, this immuneACCESS table contains in-frame sequences only and omits some clones. Under half of the omission traces to an unresolved V gene where checked; the cause of the rest is unknown. V and J calls and clone size follow that table, whereas D and trimming were derived from the DNA. In this sample the table shows about 200,000 clones, around 87% of which occur a single time. The leading ten clones occupy approximately 1.1% of the sample.

The CDR3 sequence holds 14 residues, the cysteine and phenylalanine included. Left in the record is the CDR3 DNA by itself, 42 bases read in frame from the first base. Via the germline V gene, CDR1 is MNHNS and CDR2 SASEGT. Trimming leaves V shorter by 6 bases and J shorter by 9 bases, with the junction holding 7 bases beyond the gene matches. The clonotype comes from a boy younger than 10 in good health and CMV-seronegative. The chain joins TRBV6-1 to TRBJ2-4, with 11 central nucleotides matching TRBD1. The sequencing input was PBMCs. The DNA reads as follows: TGTGCCAGCAGGGACGGGACAGGGGGGGTCATTCAGTACTTC. It is translated as CASRDGTGGVIQYF.